This TCR beta chain is from a study of blood T cells in healthy people across ages. Study context: Per two T cells, about one barcoded beta molecule was captured through template switching. Study outcomes and limitations: Naive CD4+ cell counts and diversity both ran higher in long-lived than in aged donors.

About this clonotype: Its antigen is as yet unknown.

Through a sample-barcoded 5' primer and a J-beta primer mix, a second PCR was run for roughly 7 to 12 cycles. MiXCR was run by TCRdb on the 5' RACE reads, yielding one entry per CDR3 protein. The sample lists about 720,000 distinct CDR3 sequences, around 25% occurring once. CDR3 length: 15 amino acids. From germline, CDR1 is MNHEY and CDR2 SMNVEV (reference sequence). With V trimmed by 5 bases and J by 0 bases, 7 bases remained unmatched. The data were also submitted as part of a second study, on T cells of mothers and their children.

This TCR came from a boy between 10 and 17 years old in good health. The gene calls are TRBV27 and TRBJ2-7; TRBD2 agrees at 7 bases. The sequenced material came from blood. For the CDR3, the DNA is TGTGCCAGCAGTCCTCTAGCGGATGTCTCCTACGAGCAGTACTTC. Its protein product is CASSPLADVSYEQYF.